This note documents a single T cell receptor (beta chain) sequence. The data originate from a study of blood T cell repertoires in COVID-19. Study overall: Some COVID-19 samples were acute and others convalescent; all came from the United States, Italy and Spain. The cDNA or gDNA used as material had been derived from T cells, B-cell-depleted T cells, or PBMCs.

Source study methods: Quantification of nucleated cells was approximated via reference gene primer amplification. Assay: immunoSEQ multiplex PCR; the TCRdb copy retains only in-frame clones and omits some. For V, J and clone size, that table is used; D and trimming come from the DNA. There are about 40,000 clones in the sample; around 84% occur only once, and roughly an eighth lies in the top ten. With 5 bases clipped from V and 1 base from J, the junction kept 9 bases outside the gene matches. This CDR3 is 18 amino acids long. Germline CDR1 and CDR2: SGHVS and FQNEAQ. What was sequenced was peripheral blood. This TCR was recovered from a human donor in a cohort sampled during active COVID-19. The V call is TRBV7-8, the J call TRBJ2-3; TRBD2 aligns across 13 bases. CDR3 nucleotides: TGTGCCAGCAGCCTGATGGGGGGGACTAGCGGGGGCACAGATACGCAGTATTTT. Translation: CASSLMGGTSGGTDTQYF.